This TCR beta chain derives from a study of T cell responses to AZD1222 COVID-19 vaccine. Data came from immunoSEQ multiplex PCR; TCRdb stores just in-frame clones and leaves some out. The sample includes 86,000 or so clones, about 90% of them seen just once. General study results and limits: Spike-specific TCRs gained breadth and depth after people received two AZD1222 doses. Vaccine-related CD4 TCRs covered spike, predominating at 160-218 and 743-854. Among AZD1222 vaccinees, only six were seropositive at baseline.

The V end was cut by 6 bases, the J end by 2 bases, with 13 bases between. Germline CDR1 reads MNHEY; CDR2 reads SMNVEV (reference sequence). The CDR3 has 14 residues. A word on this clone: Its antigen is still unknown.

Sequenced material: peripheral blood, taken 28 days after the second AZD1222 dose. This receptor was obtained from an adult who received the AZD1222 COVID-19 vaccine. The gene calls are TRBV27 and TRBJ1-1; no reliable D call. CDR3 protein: CASRPGVGNTEAFF. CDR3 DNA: TGTGCCAGCAGGCCCGGAGTAGGAAACACTGAAGCTTTCTTT.